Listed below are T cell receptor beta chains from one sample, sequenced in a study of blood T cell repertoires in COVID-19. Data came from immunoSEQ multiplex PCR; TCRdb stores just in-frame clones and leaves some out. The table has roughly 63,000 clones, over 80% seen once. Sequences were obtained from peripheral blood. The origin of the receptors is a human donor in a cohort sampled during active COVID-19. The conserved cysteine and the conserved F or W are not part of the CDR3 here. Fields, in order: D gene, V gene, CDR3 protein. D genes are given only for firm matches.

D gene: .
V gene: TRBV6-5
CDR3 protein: ASRPRDTSYQPQH

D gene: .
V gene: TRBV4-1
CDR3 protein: ASSQDLTAGWDKAF

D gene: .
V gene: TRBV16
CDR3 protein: ASSHGTGELF

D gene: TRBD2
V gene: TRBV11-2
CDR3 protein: ASSPEAGFESGRTDTQY

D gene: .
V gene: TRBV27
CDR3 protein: ASSLLRTELPYEQY

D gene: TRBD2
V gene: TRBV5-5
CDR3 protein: ASSFGGLAGTEQY

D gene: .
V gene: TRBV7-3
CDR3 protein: ASSLEGVSYNSPLH

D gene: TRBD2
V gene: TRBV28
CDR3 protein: ASRRTSGGWFSTDTQY

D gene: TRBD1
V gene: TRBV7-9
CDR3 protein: ASSWRPQGAANTGELF

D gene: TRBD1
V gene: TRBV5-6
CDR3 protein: ASSLGTGGNYGYT

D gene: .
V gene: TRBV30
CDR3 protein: AWSDSRVMAF

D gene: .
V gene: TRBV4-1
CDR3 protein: ASSAAGASYEQY

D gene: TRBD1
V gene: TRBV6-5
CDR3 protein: AGYGQGVTYGYT

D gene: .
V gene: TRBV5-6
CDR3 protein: ASSFFSGTGAGEQY

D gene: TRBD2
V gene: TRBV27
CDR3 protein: ASSRLAGQDTQY

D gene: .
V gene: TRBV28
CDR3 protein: ASSLSGTNYGYT

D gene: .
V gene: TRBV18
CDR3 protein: ASSNGGEAF

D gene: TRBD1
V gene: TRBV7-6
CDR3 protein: ASSLVPRTGGGEQY

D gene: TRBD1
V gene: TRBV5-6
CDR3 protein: ASSSGTGANQPQH

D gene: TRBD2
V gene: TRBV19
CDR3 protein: ASRLQLAGGPNEQF

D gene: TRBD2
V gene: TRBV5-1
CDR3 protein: ASSLRDYSYEQY

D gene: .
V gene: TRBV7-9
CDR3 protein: ASSLTGNEKLF

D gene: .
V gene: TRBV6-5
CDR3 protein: ASGETRLQETQY

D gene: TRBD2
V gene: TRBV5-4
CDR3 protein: ASSLSGRGGGELF

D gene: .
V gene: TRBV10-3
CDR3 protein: AISAGFREQF

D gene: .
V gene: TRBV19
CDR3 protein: ASTGVSSGANVLT

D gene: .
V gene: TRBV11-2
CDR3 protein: ASSSVSRGFEQY

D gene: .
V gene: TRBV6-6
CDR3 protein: ASSPGPRGAQNQPQH

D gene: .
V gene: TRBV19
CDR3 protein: ASGELEQF

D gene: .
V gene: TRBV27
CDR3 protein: ASSLRIQGNTEAF

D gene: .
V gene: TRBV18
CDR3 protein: ASSGPGVNTGELF

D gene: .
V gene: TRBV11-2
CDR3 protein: ASSLVGQSNTEAF

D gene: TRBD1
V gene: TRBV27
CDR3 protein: ASSLRQGAYEQY

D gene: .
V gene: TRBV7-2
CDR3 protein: ASSWGQSDEQY

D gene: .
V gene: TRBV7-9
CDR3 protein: ASSLFGSEETQY

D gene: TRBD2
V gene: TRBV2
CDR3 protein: ASRGTSTVRTDTQY

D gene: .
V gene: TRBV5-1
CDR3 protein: ASSTETGYGYT

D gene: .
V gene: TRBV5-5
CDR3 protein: ASSLMGSSGYEQY

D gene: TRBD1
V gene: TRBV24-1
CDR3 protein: ATSRSGGARQETQY

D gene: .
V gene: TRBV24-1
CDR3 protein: ATSDFGGSGYT

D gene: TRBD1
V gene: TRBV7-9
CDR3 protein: ASSLGQGNYGYT